Presented here are 24 T cell receptor beta chains from one specimen sequenced in a study of T and B cells in COVID-19 patients. Blood genomic DNA input for TRB amplification was 250-500 ng. Multiplex PCR with BIOMED2 TRB-A/B primer pools amplified TRB rearrangements. TCRdb analysed the multiplex PCR reads with MiXCR anew, one entry per CDR3 protein. The repertoire consists of around 10,000 distinct CDR3 sequences, with 33% occurring once and the leading ten covering roughly a sixth. Sequenced input: blood. These TCRs come from a human donor with active COVID-19.

The genes are TRBV10-3 and TRBJ2-5, with D possibly TRBD1 on 6 matching bases. Germline-derived CDR1 and CDR2 are ENHRY and SYGVKD. The CDR3 spans 17 residues. Trimming cost V 5 bases and J 2 bases, with 21 bases left between them. In DNA, the CDR3 is TGTGCCATCAGTTATGGATCCCACTCCGGGACACAAGAGACCCAGTACTTC. Its translation is CAISYGSHSGTQETQYF.

The chain carries TRBV12-3 or TRBV12-4 and TRBJ2-1; 7 bases agree with TRBD1. Trimming cost V 5 bases and J 2 bases; bases outside gene matches: 15. The CDR3 runs 18 residues. Here the CDR3 DNA reads TGTGCCAGCAGTCCCCCCCCGTTTACAGGGGTCCCCTACAATGAGCAGTTCTTC. It translates to CASSPPPFTGVPYNEQFF.

By share of the sample, this clonotype is medium-sized. CDR3 sequence reads: CASSGTGGTYNEQFF. The CDR3 DNA reads as TGTGCCAGTAGTGGCACGGGGGGGACCTACAATGAGCAGTTCTTC. The genes are TRBV19 and TRBJ2-1, with 8 bases that match TRBD2. The J segment lost 2 bases and the V segment lost 5 bases, leaving 5 bases of the junction unmatched. The CDR3 covers 15 residues. The germline gives CDR1 LNHDA, CDR2 SQIVND (reference sequence).

Judged by abundance, this clonotype is medium-sized. The chain employs TRBV6-5 and TRBJ2-3, with D unresolved. Germline V gives CDR1 MNHEY, CDR2 SVGAGI. Trimming removed 6 bases from V and 0 bases from J, with 7 bases in between. The CDR3 has 13 residues. CDR3 region: CASRATSTDTQYF. Written as DNA, the CDR3 is TGTGCCAGCAGGGCGACTAGCACAGATACGCAGTATTTT.

This clonotype has a handful of counts. This chain joins TRBV15 and TRBJ2-7; D is unclear. Germline V gives CDR1 LNHNV, CDR2 YYDKDF (reference sequence). The CDR3 has 13 amino acids. V was trimmed by 3 bases and J by 2 bases, leaving 8 bases between them. The CDR3 reads CATSSGDAYEQYF. The DNA of the CDR3 is TGTGCCACCAGCAGTGGGGATGCCTACGAGCAGTACTTC.

This clonotype is deemed medium-sized. The chain links TRBV19 to TRBJ2-3; TRBD1 might be the D (5 bases). Trimming took 3 bases from V and 4 from J, leaving 8 bases between them. CDR1 LNHDA and CDR2 SQIVND come from the germline V gene (reference sequence). This CDR3 has 13 amino acids. The CDR3 reads CASSMQGADTQYF. The CDR3 bases are TGTGCCAGTAGTATGCAGGGCGCAGATACGCAGTATTTT.

The J gene is TRBJ1-5, the V gene TRBV19, with D perhaps TRBD1 (6 bases). V lost 3 bases and J 2 bases, leaving 11 bases between the germline ends. The CDR3 consists of 15 residues. CDR1 and CDR2 from the germline V gene are LNHDA and SQIVND (reference sequence). CDR3 amino acids: CASSMGGAGNQPQHF. Here the CDR3 DNA reads TGTGCCAGTAGTATGGGGGGGGCGGGCAATCAGCCCCAGCATTTT.

The V call is TRBV28, the J call TRBJ2-3, with 11 bases matching TRBD2. V lost 3 bases and J lost 6; bases outside the gene matches: 2. CDR1 and CDR2 (germline): MDHEN, SYDVKM. The CDR3 loop spans 14 amino acids. CDR3 residues: CASSFASGGDTQYF. DNA of the CDR3: TGTGCCAGCAGTTTCGCTAGCGGGGGGGATACGCAGTATTTT.

The chain links TRBV6-5 to TRBJ1-6; 8 bases agree with TRBD1. The junction had 8 bases not matched to a gene; V was cut back by 0 bases and J by 7 bases. This CDR3 contains 17 residues. Germline V gene lookup returns CDR1 MNHEY and CDR2 SVGAGI. DNA for the CDR3: TGTGCCAGCAGTTACTCCTTTTACAGGGGGGTGAATTCACCCCTCCACTTT. It translates to CASSYSFYRGVNSPLHF.

Within the sample, this clonotype is medium-sized (0.01 to 0.1%). The chain joins TRBV19 to TRBJ1-4; 7 bases align to TRBD1. V trimming: 7 bases; J trimming: 4 bases; junction bases outside the gene matches: 9. CDR3 length: 15 residues. Germline lookup yields CDR1 LNHDA and CDR2 SQIVND (reference sequence). The CDR3 bases are TGTGCCAGTACAAAAACAGGGGCCCTTAATGAAAAACTGTTTTTT. Translated, it gives CASTKTGALNEKLFF.

A word on this clonotype: One junction end disagrees with the germline gene, perhaps due to a read error. The chain combines TRBV5-4 with TRBJ2-1, with 8 bases aligning to TRBD1. Germline loops: CDR1 SGHNT, CDR2 YYREEE (reference sequence). The CDR3 contains 16 residues. In DNA, the CDR3 is TGCGCCAGCAGCTTGGAGGCAGGGGGCCCCTACAATGAGCAGTTCTTC. Its translation is CASSLEAGGPYNEQFF.

This clonotype is medium-sized (0.01 to 0.1%) in the sample. This sequence joins TRBV19 and TRBJ2-2; 7 nucleotides agree with TRBD2. After removal of 2 bases from V and 1 base from J, the junction contained 4 bases not matched to a gene. Germline V gene data show CDR1 as LNHDA and CDR2 as SQIVND (reference sequence). The CDR3 extends over 16 amino acids. The CDR3 sequence: CASSILAGMNTGELFF. The DNA for the CDR3 is TGTGCCAGTAGTATATTAGCGGGCATGAACACCGGGGAGCTGTTTTTT.

The genes are TRBV20-1 and TRBJ1-4; the match to TRBD1 covers 7 bases. This CDR3 has 15 amino acids. Germline assignment: CDR1 DFQATT and CDR2 SNEGSKA (reference sequence). Trimming cost V 5 bases and J 7 bases; bases outside gene matches: 13. The DNA for the CDR3 is TGCAGTGCTCGCTACAGGGGAAAAGAGAGTGAAAAACTGTTTTTT. It specifies CSARYRGKESEKLFF.

This clonotype was detected a few times. V and J are TRBV12-3 or TRBV12-4 and TRBJ2-3; D remains unclear. The CDR3 has 13 amino acids. Trimming removed 6 bases from V and 6 bases from J, with 13 bases in between. The CDR3 sequence: CASSRTRWDTQYF. In nucleotides, the CDR3 is TGTGCCAGCAGCCGGACCAGGTGGGATACGCAGTATTTT.

The chain links TRBV6-5 to TRBJ2-5; D might be TRBD1 or TRBD2, each matching 5 bases. Germline CDR1 reads MNHEY; CDR2 reads SVGAGI. V lost 2 bases, J lost 2 bases, and 12 bases lay in between. The CDR3 is 15 residues long. In nucleotides, the CDR3 is TGTGCCAGCAGTTACGGCCAGGGACGACAAGAGACCCAGTACTTC. The encoded protein is CASSYGQGRQETQYF.

The rearrangement joins TRBV5-6 to TRBJ1-2; unclear D gene. The CDR3 covers 14 residues. Trimming shortened V by 0 bases and J by 0 bases, and 6 bases separated the two germline ends. Germline V CDR1 and CDR2: SGHDT, YYEEEE. The CDR3 DNA is TGTGCCAGCAGCTTGGGGCCTGCTAACTATGGCTACACCTTC. Protein: CASSLGPANYGYTF. Looking up the rest from reference TRBV5-6 and TRBJ1-2 gives the full variable domain: DAGVTQSPTHLIKTRGQQVTLRCSPKSGHDTVSWYQQALGQGPQFIFQYYEEEERQRGNFPDRFSGHQFPNYSSELNVNALLLGDSALYLCASSLGPANYGYTFGSGTRLTVV.

This clonotype is medium-sized in the sample. The chain has TRBV15 and TRBJ2-5, with 7 bases aligning to TRBD2. Losses at the gene ends were 1 base for V and 5 bases for J; bases not matched to a gene: 4. Germline CDR1 is LNHNV and CDR2 is YYDKDF (reference sequence). The CDR3 extends over 14 amino acids. DNA of the CDR3: TGTGCCACCAGCAGAGCGGGGGGTGGGGAGACCCAGTACTTC. This translates into CATSRAGGGETQYF.

CDR3: CSARAPASYEQYF. The CDR3 nucleotides are TGCAGTGCTCGGGCCCCTGCCTCCTACGAGCAGTACTTC. This rearrangement joins TRBV20-1 to TRBJ2-7, with no clear D. V lost 5 bases to trimming and J lost 0 bases, with 11 bases between them. The CDR3 covers 13 residues. Germline V gene sequence: CDR1 DFQATT, CDR2 SNEGSKA (reference sequence).

The chain recombines TRBV27 with TRBJ1-5; no firm D call. Germline CDR1 reads MNHEY; CDR2 reads SMNVEV (reference sequence). The length of the CDR3 is 12 residues. V shed 10 bases and J shed 2 bases, with 9 bases lying between them. CDR3 region: CATGEGNQPQHF. Written as DNA, the CDR3 is TGTGCCACCGGGGAGGGCAATCAGCCCCAGCATTTT.

The CDR3 reads CASSERALKQYF. CDR3 nucleotide sequence: TGTGCCAGCAGTGAACGGGCGCTCAAGCAGTACTTC. This chain joins TRBV6-1 and TRBJ2-7; no definite D call. Germline loops: CDR1 MNHNS, CDR2 SASEGT. V was cut by 2 bases and J by 8 bases, with 10 bases left in between. The CDR3 contains 12 residues.

V and J are TRBV5-8 and TRBJ1-2, with TRBD1 matching 7 bases. The V segment lost 3 bases and the J segment 6 bases; nucleotides outside the gene matches: 8. The CDR3 runs to 14 residues. Germline assignment: CDR1 SGHTS and CDR2 YDEGEE. The CDR3 nucleotides read TGTGCCAGCAGCTCACTGGACAGGTCTGATGGCTACACCTTC. Its translation: CASSSLDRSDGYTF.

Judged by abundance, this clonotype is medium-sized. The CDR3 DNA follows: TGTGCCAGCTCGGTCGGGGCGCGGGATGATGAGCAGTTCTTC. Translated, it gives CASSVGARDDEQFF. The chain is built from TRBV6-5 and TRBJ2-1, with D perhaps matching TRBD2 (6 bases). The CDR3 is 14 residues long. Germline CDR1 reads MNHEY; CDR2 reads SVGAGI. The V and J ends lost 8 bases and 8 bases respectively, with 19 bases between them.

This clonotype was seen only a few times. The rearrangement joins TRBV10-3 to TRBJ2-1, with a tentative D call TRBD2 (7 bases). Trimming removed 7 bases from V and 9 bases from J, with 19 bases in between. The V gene's germline CDR1 is ENHRY and CDR2 SYGVKD. The CDR3 spans 14 residues. Here the CDR3 reads CAINPGAGGGEQFF. The CDR3 DNA reads TGTGCCATCAACCCAGGGGCTGGGGGGGGTGAGCAGTTCTTC.

DNA for the CDR3: TGCGCCAGCAGCCAAGATCCTGCAGTCACAGATACGCAGTATTTT. Translated, it gives CASSQDPAVTDTQYF. V and J are TRBV4-3 and TRBJ2-3; no definite D call. V lost 0 bases and J lost 2, with 9 bases in between. CDR1 and CDR2 (germline): LGHNA, YSLEER. This CDR3 comprises 15 residues.